The present TCR beta chain was sequenced within a study of identical twins. Findings and caveats of the study: Conclusions leaned on cross-sectional statistical analysis and did not track the same donors over time. With abundant cord blood beta clonotypes, insertions were fewer; memory repertoires showed no such pattern.

This clonotype was seen at least ten times. Its matching antigen is unknown. The CDR3 consists of 15 residues. Trimming shortened V by 5 bases and J by 9 bases, and 17 bases separated the two germline ends. Per the germline V gene, CDR1 is MDHEN and CDR2 is SYDVKM. Each CDR3 protein gets one entry after TCRdb re-called the 5' RACE reads with MiXCR. The sample lists about 550,000 distinct CDR3 sequences; under 25% were seen once. A further study also used this sample, focusing on yellow fever vaccine responses in identical twins.

This TCR derives from a woman aged 18-30 years in good health. The sample taken for sequencing was CD4+ T cells sorted from blood. V and J are TRBV28 and TRBJ1-6, with D perhaps matching TRBD1 (5 bases). CDR3 region: CASSTQGGSVSPLHF. CDR3 DNA: TGTGCCAGCAGTACGCAGGGTGGTTCCGTTTCACCCCTCCACTTT.